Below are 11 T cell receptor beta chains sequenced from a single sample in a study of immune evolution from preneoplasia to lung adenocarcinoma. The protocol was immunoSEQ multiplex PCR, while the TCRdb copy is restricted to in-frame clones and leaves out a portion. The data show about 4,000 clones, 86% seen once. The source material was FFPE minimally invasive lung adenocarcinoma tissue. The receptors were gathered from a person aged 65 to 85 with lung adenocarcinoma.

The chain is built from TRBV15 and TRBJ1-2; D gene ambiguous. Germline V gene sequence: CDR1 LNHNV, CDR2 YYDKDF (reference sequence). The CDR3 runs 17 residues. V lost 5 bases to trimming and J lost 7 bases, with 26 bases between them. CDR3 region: CATSSGFGSPTWGGYTF. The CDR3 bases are TGTGCCACCAGCTCGGGATTCGGTAGTCCCACTTGGGGTGGCTACACCTTC.

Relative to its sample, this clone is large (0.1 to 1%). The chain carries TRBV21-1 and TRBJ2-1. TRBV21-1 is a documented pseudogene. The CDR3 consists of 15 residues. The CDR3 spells CASSKDGDSYNEQFF. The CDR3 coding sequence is TGTGCCAGCAGCAAAGATGGGGATTCCTACAATGAGCAGTTCTTC.

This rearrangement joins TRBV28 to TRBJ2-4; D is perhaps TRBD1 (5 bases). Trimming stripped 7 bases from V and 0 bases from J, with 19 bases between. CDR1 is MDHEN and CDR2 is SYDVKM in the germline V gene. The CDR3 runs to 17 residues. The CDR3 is CASNPGNGIVAKNIQYF. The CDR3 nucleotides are TGTGCCAGCAATCCAGGGAACGGAATTGTAGCCAAAAACATTCAGTACTTC.

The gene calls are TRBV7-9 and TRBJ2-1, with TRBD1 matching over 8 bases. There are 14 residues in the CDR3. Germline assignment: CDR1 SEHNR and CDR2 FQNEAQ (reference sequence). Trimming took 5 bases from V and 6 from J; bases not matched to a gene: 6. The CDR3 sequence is CASSPLQGANEQFF. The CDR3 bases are TGTGCCAGCAGCCCGCTCCAGGGGGCCAATGAGCAGTTCTTC.

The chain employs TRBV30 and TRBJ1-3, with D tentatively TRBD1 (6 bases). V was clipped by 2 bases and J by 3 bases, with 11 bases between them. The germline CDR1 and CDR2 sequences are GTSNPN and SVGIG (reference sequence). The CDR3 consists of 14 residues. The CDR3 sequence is CAWSFQGHGNTIYF. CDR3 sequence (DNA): TGTGCCTGGAGTTTTCAGGGACATGGAAACACCATATATTTT.

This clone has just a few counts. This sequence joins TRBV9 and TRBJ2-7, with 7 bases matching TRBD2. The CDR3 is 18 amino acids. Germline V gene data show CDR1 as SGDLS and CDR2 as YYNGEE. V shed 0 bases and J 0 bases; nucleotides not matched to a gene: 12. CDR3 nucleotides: TGTGCCAGCAGCGTAGCATTGTCGGGGCCGGGGGGCTCCTACGAGCAGTACTTC. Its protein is CASSVALSGPGGSYEQYF.

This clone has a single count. The CDR3 DNA sequence: TGCGCCAGCAGCCAAGGGGCCGGGAGGACTGGAAACACCATATATTTT. This sequence encodes CASSQGAGRTGNTIYF. The chain recombines TRBV4-1 with TRBJ1-3; no firm D call. Trimming took off 1 base at V and 2 bases at J, with 12 bases between the two ends. CDR1 and CDR2 (germline): MGHRA, YSYEKL. CDR3 length: 16 amino acids.

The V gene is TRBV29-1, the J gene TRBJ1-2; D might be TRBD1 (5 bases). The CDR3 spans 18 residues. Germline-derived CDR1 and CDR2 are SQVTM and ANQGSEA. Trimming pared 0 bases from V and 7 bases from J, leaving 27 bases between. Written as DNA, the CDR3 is TGCAGCGTTGAAGATCGGATTGCAGGGTCCCACGTCCGGTCTGGCTACACCTTC. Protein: CSVEDRIAGSHVRSGYTF.

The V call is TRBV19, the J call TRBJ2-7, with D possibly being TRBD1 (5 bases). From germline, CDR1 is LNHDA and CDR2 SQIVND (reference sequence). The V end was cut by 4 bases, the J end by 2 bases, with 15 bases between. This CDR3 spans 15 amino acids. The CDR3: CASSRTGQGTYEQYF. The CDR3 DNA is TGTGCCAGTAGTAGAACCGGTCAGGGTACCTACGAGCAGTACTTC.

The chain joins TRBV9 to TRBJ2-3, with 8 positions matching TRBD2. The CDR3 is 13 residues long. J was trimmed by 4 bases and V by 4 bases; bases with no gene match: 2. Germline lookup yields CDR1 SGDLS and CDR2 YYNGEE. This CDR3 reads CASSRGGSDTQYF. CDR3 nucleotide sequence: TGTGCCAGCAGCCGGGGGGGGTCAGATACGCAGTATTTT.

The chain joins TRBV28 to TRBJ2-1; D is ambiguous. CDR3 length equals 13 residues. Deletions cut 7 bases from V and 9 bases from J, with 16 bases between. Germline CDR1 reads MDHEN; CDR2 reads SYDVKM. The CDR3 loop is CASTRLMSGEQFF. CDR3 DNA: TGTGCCAGCACCCGTTTGATGAGTGGTGAGCAGTTCTTC. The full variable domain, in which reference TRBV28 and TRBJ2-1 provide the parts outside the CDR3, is DVKVTQSSRYLVKRTGEKVFLECVQDMDHENMFWYRQDPGLGLRLIYFSYDVKMKEKGDIPEGYSVSREKKERFSLILESASTNQTSMYLCASTRLMSGEQFFGPGTRLTVL.